The 25 T cell receptor beta chains below come from one sample, sequenced in a study of naive and memory T cell subsets. Both TRBC1 and TRBC2 were covered by a beta constant-region primer of two equimolar oligonucleotides. Each CDR3 protein is one row after TCRdb ran MiXCR on the UMI-ligation and nested PCR reads. The sample consists of about 90,000 distinct CDR3 sequences, more than 6.5% of them appearing once. Sequenced sample: central memory CD4+ T cells from blood. Receptors originate from a human donor in good health.

This clonotype was counted at least ten times. The V gene is TRBV13, the J gene TRBJ1-2, with 7 bases lining up with TRBD1. CDR3 length: 14 amino acids. Germline-derived CDR1 and CDR2 are PRHDT and FYEKMQ (reference sequence). V was pared by 5 bases and J by 2 bases, with 5 bases of the junction left unmatched. CDR3 DNA sequence: TGTGCCAGCAGCCAACGACAGGGAAACTATGGCTACACCTTC. Translating gives CASSQRQGNYGYTF. The entire variable domain, with the rest obtained from reference TRBV13 and TRBJ1-2, is as follows: AAGVIQSPRHLIKEKRETATLKCYPIPRHDTVYWYQQGPGQDPQFLISFYEKMQSDKGSIPDRFSAQQFSDYHSELNMSSLELGDSALYFCASSQRQGNYGYTFGSGTRLTVV.

This clonotype has at least ten counts. V gene TRBV28 combines with J gene TRBJ1-6; 9 bases are shared with TRBD1. This CDR3 has 15 residues. The V segment lost 5 bases and the J segment 9 bases; nucleotides outside the gene matches: 8. Looked up from germline, CDR1 is MDHEN and CDR2 is SYDVKM. CDR3 in amino acids: CASSPWTGEGSPLHF. The CDR3 DNA reads TGTGCCAGCAGTCCCTGGACAGGGGAAGGTTCACCCCTCCACTTT. Full variable domain (remainder filled in from reference TRBV28 and TRBJ1-6): DVKVTQSSRYLVKRTGEKVFLECVQDMDHENMFWYRQDPGLGLRLIYFSYDVKMKEKGDIPEGYSVSREKKERFSLILESASTNQTSMYLCASSPWTGEGSPLHFGNGTRLTVT.

The chain links TRBV6-5 to TRBJ2-7; D gene uncertain. Germline CDR1 is MNHEY and CDR2 is SVGAGI. The V end lost 6 bases, the J end lost 2 bases, and 17 bases lay between the germline ends. The CDR3 is made up of 15 amino acids. In nucleotides, the CDR3 is TGTGCCAGCAGACCCGGACCCCAACCGGCCTACGAGCAGTACTTC. The encoded protein is CASRPGPQPAYEQYF.

This clonotype was seen ten or more times. V gene TRBV29-1 combines with J gene TRBJ2-7, with D possibly being TRBD1 (5 bases). Germline CDR1 is SQVTM and CDR2 is ANQGSEA. CDR3 length: 13 residues. The germline V and J ends were trimmed by 1 base and 5 bases, with 12 bases remaining between them. The CDR3 reads CSVEGQGGDEQYF. The CDR3, as DNA: TGCAGCGTTGAAGGGCAGGGCGGTGACGAGCAGTACTTC.

This clonotype was seen repeatedly, ten times or more. This rearrangement joins TRBV7-2 to TRBJ2-3; 10 bases agree with TRBD2. Germline-derived CDR1 and CDR2 are SGHTA and FQGNSA. V shed 5 bases, J shed 2 bases, and the junction held 7 bases outside the gene matches. There are 16 residues in the CDR3. The CDR3 region is CASSQTAGGSTDTQYF. The CDR3 DNA reads TGTGCCAGCAGCCAAACAGCGGGAGGGTCCACAGATACGCAGTATTTT.

By its share, this clonotype is medium-sized (0.01 to 0.1%). The rearrangement links TRBV7-2 to TRBJ1-2; possible D gene TRBD1, 6 bases. V was shortened by 2 bases and J by 8 bases, with 21 bases between the two germline ends. Germline loops: CDR1 SGHTA, CDR2 FQGNSA. This CDR3 has 16 residues. Here the CDR3 DNA reads TGTGCCAGCAGCTTATATAGCGCAGGGGTAGGAGGAGGCTACACCTTC. Protein product: CASSLYSAGVGGGYTF.

Points on this clonotype: A much larger clone sits a single nucleotide away, making a read error possible. This chain uses TRBV12-3 or TRBV12-4 with TRBJ2-7; the D call may be TRBD1 or TRBD2 (5 bases each). This CDR3 is built from 14 residues. V lost 2 bases and J lost 8, with 16 bases in between. The CDR3 region has the DNA TGTGCCAGCAGTTTAACGGGGACCCGATACAAGCAGTACTTC. Its translation is CASSLTGTRYKQYF.

The sample holds a few counts of this clonotype. The J gene is TRBJ2-4, the V gene TRBV7-2; 12 bases match TRBD2. This CDR3 has 14 residues. V lost 1 base to trimming and J lost 9 bases; unmatched junction nucleotides: 1. Germline CDR1 and CDR2: SGHTA and FQGNSA. CDR3 sequence reads: CASSLGTSGIIQYF. The CDR3 DNA reads as TGTGCCAGCAGCTTAGGGACTAGCGGGATCATTCAGTACTTC.

This clonotype was found a few times. V usage is TRBV12-3 or TRBV12-4 and J usage is TRBJ2-7; D is unclear. V was clipped by 3 bases and J by 0 bases, with 12 bases between them. The length of the CDR3 is 15 residues. CDR3 in amino acids: CASSLNSQVSYEQYF. The DNA of the CDR3 is TGTGCCAGCAGTTTGAACAGCCAAGTCTCCTACGAGCAGTACTTC.

This clonotype showed up just a few times. This sequence joins TRBV28 and TRBJ2-1; D is undetermined. Germline V gene data show CDR1 as MDHEN and CDR2 as SYDVKM. The CDR3 totals 15 residues. V shed 2 bases and J shed 7 bases, with 15 bases lying between them. CDR3 nucleotides: TGTGCCAGCAGTTTACTTGGTGGAGTAGCTAATGAGCAGTTCTTC. It yields the protein CASSLLGGVANEQFF. Looking up the rest from reference TRBV28 and TRBJ2-1 gives the full variable domain: DVKVTQSSRYLVKRTGEKVFLECVQDMDHENMFWYRQDPGLGLRLIYFSYDVKMKEKGDIPEGYSVSREKKERFSLILESASTNQTSMYLCASSLLGGVANEQFFGPGTRLTVL.

This rearrangement joins TRBV6-2 or TRBV6-3 to TRBJ2-5, with D possibly TRBD1 on 6 matching bases. The germline CDR1 and CDR2 sequences are MNHEY and SVGEGT. CDR3 length equals 13 residues. With 6 bases removed from V and 5 bases from J, the gap between germline ends came to 13 bases. The CDR3 DNA follows: TGTGCCAGCAGACCACAGGGAAGGGAGACCCAGTACTTC. It encodes CASRPQGRETQYF.

In its sample, this clonotype was seen many times. The V and J genes are TRBV18 and TRBJ2-1; 15 bases line up with TRBD2. CDR1 and CDR2 (germline): KGHSH, LQKENI. The CDR3 runs 16 residues. J was trimmed by 12 bases and V by 4 bases; bases with no gene match: 10. CDR3 amino acids: CASSLGEGLAGGRQFF. The CDR3 nucleotides read TGTGCCAGCTCACTGGGAGAGGGACTAGCGGGAGGACGGCAGTTCTTC.

The J gene is TRBJ2-3, the V gene TRBV7-8; 8 bases fit TRBD2. CDR1 and CDR2 from the germline V gene are SGHVS and FQNEAQ. This CDR3 contains 16 residues. The J segment lost 3 bases and the V segment lost 0 bases, leaving 5 bases of the junction unmatched. CDR3: CASSLAGTRLTDTQYF. The CDR3 DNA reads as TGTGCCAGCAGCTTAGCGGGGACTAGACTAACAGATACGCAGTATTTT.

This clonotype was counted many times. The rearrangement uses TRBV12-3 or TRBV12-4 and TRBJ2-5; D gene unclear. The CDR3 has 15 amino acids. Between the trimmed V and J ends, which lost 1 base and 4 bases, there was a span of 13 bases. The CDR3, as DNA: TGTGCCAGCAGTTTAGGGTCCCGCGACCGAGAGACCCAGTACTTC. Protein: CASSLGSRDRETQYF.

J is TRBJ2-7 and V is TRBV3-1; D is possibly TRBD2 (5 bases). Germline assignment: CDR1 LGHDT and CDR2 YNNKEL (reference sequence). The CDR3 has 13 residues. Trimming took off 0 bases at V and 7 bases at J, with 10 bases between the two ends. This chain's CDR3 is CASSQDHKREQYF. The CDR3 nucleotides are TGTGCCAGCAGCCAAGATCACAAGCGGGAGCAGTACTTC.

To note about this clonotype: This clone may be a read error of a much larger clone one base away. The chain carries TRBV24-1 and TRBJ1-5, with D possibly TRBD1 on 5 matching bases. The CDR3 length is 13 residues. Germline V lookup: CDR1 KGHDR, CDR2 SFDVKD. The germline V and J ends were trimmed by 5 bases and 12 bases, with 16 bases remaining between them. CDR3 in amino acids: CATSGPFGGVQHF. CDR3 DNA sequence: TGTGCCACCAGTGGCCCCTTCGGGGGGGTCCAGCATTTT.

This clonotype was observed at least ten times. The rearrangement joins TRBV7-2 to TRBJ2-1; D is uncertain. This CDR3 comprises 15 residues. In germline, CDR1 is SGHTA, CDR2 FQGNSA. V lost 1 base to trimming and J lost 3 bases, with 10 bases between them. DNA for the CDR3: TGTGCCAGCAGCTTAGGTAACCGGATCTACAATGAGCAGTTCTTC. Protein product: CASSLGNRIYNEQFF.

In its sample, this clonotype was seen many times. One end of the junction fails to match germline, which may point to a read error. The chain links TRBV10-1 to TRBJ1-4; D is unresolved. The CDR3 consists of 19 residues. Germline V gene lookup returns CDR1 WNHNN and CDR2 SYGVQD (reference sequence). CDR3 amino acids: CASSYPTGTPRQTDEKLFF. CDR3 in DNA: TGCGCCAGCAGCTACCCCACGGGAACTCCTCGGCAAACTGATGAAAAACTGTTTTTT.

There are many counts of this clonotype. The rearrangement uses TRBV18 and TRBJ1-1, with D perhaps TRBD1 (6 bases). Germline values: CDR1 KGHSH, CDR2 LQKENI. Trimming stripped 4 bases from V and 2 bases from J, with 17 bases between. The CDR3 is made up of 16 amino acids. The CDR3 nucleotides read TGTGCCAGCTCACTGTCAATGGACAGTGCCAACACTGAAGCTTTCTTT. Its translation is CASSLSMDSANTEAFF.

This clonotype was recorded many times. V is TRBV14 and J is TRBJ2-4, with 8 bases identical to TRBD1. Germline CDR1 reads SGHDN; CDR2 reads FVKESK. V lost 3 bases and J lost 16; bases outside the gene matches: 8. The CDR3 extends over 12 amino acids. The CDR3 here is CASSQLRDRPYF. In nucleotides, the CDR3 is TGTGCCAGCAGCCAGCTCCGGGACAGGCCCTACTTC.

This clonotype was recorded many times. The chain joins TRBV20-1 to TRBJ2-7; D is undetermined. This CDR3 is 15 amino acids long. From germline, CDR1 is DFQATT and CDR2 SNEGSKA (reference sequence). The V end was cut by 0 bases, the J end by 2 bases, with 14 bases between. Written as DNA, the CDR3 is TGCAGTGCTAGAGAGAACCCCGGGCCAGCCTACGAGCAGTACTTC. Translating gives CSARENPGPAYEQYF.

This clonotype occurred many times. The chain carries TRBV19 and TRBJ1-5, with D perhaps TRBD1 (6 bases). Germline V gene lookup returns CDR1 LNHDA and CDR2 SQIVND (reference sequence). CDR3 length: 17 amino acids. Trimming left V 4 bases short and J 6 bases short, with 22 bases between. In nucleotides, the CDR3 is TGTGCCAGTAGTAAGGCGCTGGGAACAGGGCTAAGTCAGCCCCAGCATTTT. This sequence encodes CASSKALGTGLSQPQHF.

This clonotype was counted many times. CDR3 nucleotide sequence: TGCAGTGCAATCAAGGCCCAGGGGTCGAACACTGAAGCTTTCTTT. This gives the protein CSAIKAQGSNTEAFF. V usage is TRBV20-1 and J usage is TRBJ1-1; maybe TRBD1 (6 bases). V lost 6 bases and J lost 1, with 18 bases in between. The CDR3 contains 15 residues. The germline gives CDR1 DFQATT, CDR2 SNEGSKA (reference sequence).

This clonotype occurred many times. The chain combines TRBV7-9 with TRBJ1-3; D not certain. The V end lost 4 bases, the J end lost 4 bases, and 8 bases lay between the germline ends. Germline CDR1 reads SEHNR; CDR2 reads FQNEAQ (reference sequence). The CDR3 has 13 amino acids. CDR3 bases: TGTGCCAGCAGCTCCGGTGGGGGAAACACCATATATTTT. It is translated as CASSSGGGNTIYF.

The chain is built from TRBV2 and TRBJ1-5; perhaps TRBD1 as D (6 bases). This CDR3 contains 14 residues. V shed 3 bases and J shed 4 bases, with 10 bases lying between them. Germline V gives CDR1 SNHLY, CDR2 FYNNEI. CDR3 DNA sequence: TGTGCCAGCAGTGAGGGGGGGCTGAATCAGCCCCAGCATTTT. It is translated as CASSEGGLNQPQHF.